The clone carrying this TCR beta chain was counted ten times or more. The antigen is unknown. The record originates from a study of breast tumors, draining lymph nodes, adjacent tissues. Findings and limits, study-wide: Most tumor T cells seemingly derive from lymph node, then expand in tumor. Compared with lymph nodes, tumors were less diverse; compared with nontumor tissue, more.

Using its own MiXCR run on the multiplex PCR reads, TCRdb lists one record per CDR3 protein. The sample yields some 19,000 distinct CDR3 sequences, approximately 53% seen once. This TCR was sampled from a female donor with breast cancer. Some clones in this sample may be carry-over from other donors' samples. Sequencing was carried out using breast tumor tissue.

The CDR3, as DNA: TGTGCCAGTAACCTAGGAAGTGAGCAGTTCTTC. Protein product: CASNLGSEQFF. V is TRBV19 and J is TRBJ2-1; D gene unclear. The V gene lost 7 bases and the J gene lost 9 bases, with 10 bases spanning the gap. Looked up from germline, CDR1 is LNHDA and CDR2 is SQIVND (reference sequence). The CDR3 loop spans 11 amino acids.